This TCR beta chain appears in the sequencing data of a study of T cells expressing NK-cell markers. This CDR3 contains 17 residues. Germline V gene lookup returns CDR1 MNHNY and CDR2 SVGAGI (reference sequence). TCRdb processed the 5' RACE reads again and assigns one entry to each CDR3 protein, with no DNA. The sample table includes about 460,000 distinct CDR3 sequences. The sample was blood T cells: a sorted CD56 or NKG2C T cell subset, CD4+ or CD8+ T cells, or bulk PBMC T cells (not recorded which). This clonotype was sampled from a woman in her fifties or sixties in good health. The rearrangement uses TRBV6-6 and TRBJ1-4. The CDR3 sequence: CASSYYRQAATNEKLFF.